The 2 T cell receptor beta chains below were found in one sample sequenced in a study of blood T cell repertoires in COVID-19. Profiled with immunoSEQ multiplex PCR; TCRdb holds only in-frame clones, not every one. Among some 100,000 clones listed, approximately 90% were seen once. Specimen: peripheral blood. The receptors shown here come from a woman at least 80 years old with active COVID-19.

This clone showed up just once. The chain couples TRBV4-1 to TRBJ1-4; 11 nucleotides line up with TRBD1. After removal of 4 bases from V and 3 bases from J, the junction contained 4 bases not matched to a gene. The CDR3 loop spans 16 amino acids. Per germline, CDR1 MGHRA and CDR2 YSYEKL. The CDR3 DNA reads as TGCGCCAGCAGCCCGGGACAGGGGGTGGCTAATGAAAAACTGTTTTTT. It specifies CASSPGQGVANEKLFF.

V is TRBV19 and J is TRBJ1-1, with D possibly TRBD1 on 6 matching bases. Looked up from germline, CDR1 is LNHDA and CDR2 is SQIVND (reference sequence). Trimming removed 7 bases at V and 3 bases at J, with 24 bases between. CDR3 length: 17 residues. CDR3 in amino acids: CASTLLQGVYGDTEAFF. CDR3 nucleotide sequence: TGTGCCAGTACTTTATTACAGGGTGTTTACGGCGACACTGAAGCTTTCTTT.